These T cell receptor beta chains were read from a single sample in a study of blood T cell repertoires in COVID-19. The protocol was immunoSEQ multiplex PCR, while the TCRdb copy is restricted to in-frame clones and leaves out a portion. The sample records a few hundred thousand clones, more than 70% being singletons. Sequencing input: PBMCs or T cells enriched from blood (not recorded which). These TCRs come from a man in his forties in a cohort exposed to, infected with or recovered from COVID-19 (not recorded which). CDR3s include the opening cysteine and the closing phenylalanine or tryptophan. A D gene is named only where the DNA matches it firmly.

j_gene: TRBJ2-2; v_gene: TRBV7-9; d_gene: TRBD2; CDR3nt: TGTGCCAGCAACCCAACCGGGACTAGCGGGAGGGCCACCGGGGAGCTGTTTTTT; CDR3aa: CASNPTGTSGRATGELFF
j_gene: TRBJ2-5; v_gene: TRBV9; d_gene: NA; CDR3nt: TGTGCCAGCAGCGTAGGGGGACTCCAAGAGACCCAGTACTTC; CDR3aa: CASSVGGLQETQYF
j_gene: TRBJ2-1; v_gene: TRBV30; d_gene: NA; CDR3nt: TGTGCCTGGATGAGGGCTCGCTCCTACAATGAGCAGTTCTTC; CDR3aa: CAWMRARSYNEQFF
j_gene: TRBJ2-3; v_gene: TRBV5-1; d_gene: TRBD2; CDR3nt: TGCGCCAGCAGCGCCCAGACTAGCGCGAATATTGCGTATTTT; CDR3aa: CASSAQTSANIAYF
j_gene: TRBJ1-1; v_gene: TRBV28; d_gene: NA; CDR3nt: TGTGCCAGCAGCTCCCCTCCGGAGCAGGAAGCTTTCTTT; CDR3aa: CASSSPPEQEAFF
j_gene: TRBJ1-6; v_gene: TRBV6-2/TRBV6-3; d_gene: NA; CDR3nt: TGTGCCAGCAGTTGGGGCCCCCCTGGTTCACCCCTCCACTTT; CDR3aa: CASSWGPPGSPLHF
j_gene: TRBJ2-7; v_gene: TRBV7-9; d_gene: NA; CDR3nt: TGTGCCAGCAGCCACCGGGACAACTACGAGCAGTACTTC; CDR3aa: CASSHRDNYEQYF
j_gene: TRBJ1-2; v_gene: TRBV29-1; d_gene: TRBD1; CDR3nt: TGCAGCGTGACAGGGCTAACGGGCTATGGCTACACCTTC; CDR3aa: CSVTGLTGYGYTF
j_gene: TRBJ2-2; v_gene: TRBV6-2/TRBV6-3; d_gene: NA; CDR3nt: TGTGCCAGCAGTTGGGACATCGGCACCGGGGAGCTGTTTTTT; CDR3aa: CASSWDIGTGELFF
j_gene: TRBJ1-2; v_gene: TRBV30; d_gene: TRBD1; CDR3nt: TGTGCCTGGAGTCAGGGGGGAAACTATGGCTACACCTTC; CDR3aa: CAWSQGGNYGYTF
j_gene: TRBJ1-3; v_gene: TRBV9; d_gene: NA; CDR3nt: TGTGCCAGCAGCGTGGGCAGAGAATCTGGAAACACCATATATTTT; CDR3aa: CASSVGRESGNTIYF